This TCR beta chain stems from a study of blood T cells in healthy people across ages. CDR3 length: 14 amino acids. With V trimmed by 6 bases and J by 4 bases, 5 bases remained unmatched. It was with a sample-barcoded 5' primer and a J-beta primer mix that a second PCR of about 6 to 12 cycles was run. TCRdb analysed the 5' RACE reads with MiXCR anew, one entry per CDR3 protein. Found here are hundreds of thousands of distinct CDR3 sequences, 20% to 25% of them singletons; the top ten hold around 9.2%. This clonotype has a handful of counts. These data were also reused for a study on T cells of mothers and their children. That report notes: Material was donated by three healthy Caucasian mothers and their six children.

This sequence joins TRBV12-3 or TRBV12-4 and TRBJ2-3, with 9 bases identical to TRBD1. This receptor was identified in a boy younger than 18 in good health. The sequenced material came from blood. Here the CDR3 reads CASREGTGPDTQYF. DNA of the CDR3: TGTGCCAGCAGAGAAGGGACAGGGCCAGATACGCAGTATTTT.